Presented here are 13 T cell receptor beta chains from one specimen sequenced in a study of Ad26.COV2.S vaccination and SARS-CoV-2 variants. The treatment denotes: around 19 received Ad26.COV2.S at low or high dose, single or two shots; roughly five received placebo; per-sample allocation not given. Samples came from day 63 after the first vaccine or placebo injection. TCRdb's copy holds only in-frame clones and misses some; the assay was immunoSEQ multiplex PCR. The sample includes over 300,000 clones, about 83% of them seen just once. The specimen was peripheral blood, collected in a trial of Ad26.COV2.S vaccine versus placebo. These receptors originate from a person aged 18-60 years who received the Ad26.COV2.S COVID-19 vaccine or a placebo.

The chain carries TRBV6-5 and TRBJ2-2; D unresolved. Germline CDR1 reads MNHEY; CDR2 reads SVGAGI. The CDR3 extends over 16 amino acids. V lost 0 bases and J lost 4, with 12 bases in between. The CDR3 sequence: CASSYSPPGFTGELFF. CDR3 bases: TGTGCCAGCAGTTACTCGCCCCCCGGGTTCACCGGGGAGCTGTTTTTT.

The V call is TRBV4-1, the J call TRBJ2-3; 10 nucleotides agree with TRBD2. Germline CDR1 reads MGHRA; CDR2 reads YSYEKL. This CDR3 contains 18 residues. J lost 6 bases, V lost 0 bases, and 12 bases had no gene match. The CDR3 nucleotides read TGCGCCAGCAGCCAAGATCCCCCAGCGGGGGGGTTCATGGATACGCAGTATTTT. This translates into CASSQDPPAGGFMDTQYF.

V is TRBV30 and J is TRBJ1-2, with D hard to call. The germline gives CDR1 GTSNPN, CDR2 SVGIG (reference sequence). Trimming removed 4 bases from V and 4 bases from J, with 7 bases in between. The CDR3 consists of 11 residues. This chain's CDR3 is CAWNSPYGYTF. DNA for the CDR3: TGTGCCTGGAACAGCCCCTATGGCTACACCTTC.

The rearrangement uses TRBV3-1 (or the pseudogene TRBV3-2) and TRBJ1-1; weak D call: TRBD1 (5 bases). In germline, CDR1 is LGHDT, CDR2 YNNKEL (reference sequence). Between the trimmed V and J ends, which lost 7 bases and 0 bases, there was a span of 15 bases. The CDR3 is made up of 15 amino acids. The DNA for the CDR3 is TGTGCCAGCACCACGAGTCGGACAATGAACACTGAAGCTTTCTTT. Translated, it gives CASTTSRTMNTEAFF.

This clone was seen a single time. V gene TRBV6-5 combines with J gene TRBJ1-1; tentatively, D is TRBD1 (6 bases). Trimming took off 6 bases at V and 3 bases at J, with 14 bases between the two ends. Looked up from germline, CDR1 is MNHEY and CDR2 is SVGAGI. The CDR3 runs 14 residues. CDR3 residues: CASRRGGRDTEAFF. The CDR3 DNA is TGTGCCAGCAGGCGCGGGGGCAGGGACACTGAAGCTTTCTTT.

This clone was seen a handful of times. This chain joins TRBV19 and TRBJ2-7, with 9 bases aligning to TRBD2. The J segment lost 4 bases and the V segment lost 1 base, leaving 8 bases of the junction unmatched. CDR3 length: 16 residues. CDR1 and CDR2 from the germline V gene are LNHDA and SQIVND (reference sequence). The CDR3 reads CASSIVGGTSRYEQYF. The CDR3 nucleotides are TGTGCCAGTAGTATAGTTGGAGGGACTAGCAGGTACGAGCAGTACTTC.

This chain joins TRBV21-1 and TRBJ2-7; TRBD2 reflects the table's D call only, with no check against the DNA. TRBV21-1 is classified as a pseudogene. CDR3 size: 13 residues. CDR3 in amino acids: CARNVSSSYEQYF. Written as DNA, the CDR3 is TGTGCCAGGAATGTTTCTAGCTCCTACGAGCAGTACTTC.

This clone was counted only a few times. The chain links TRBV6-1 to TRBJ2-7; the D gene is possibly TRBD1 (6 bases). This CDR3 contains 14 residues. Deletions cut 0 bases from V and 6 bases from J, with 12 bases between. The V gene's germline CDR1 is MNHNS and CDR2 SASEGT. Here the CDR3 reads CASSEAWQGSEQYF. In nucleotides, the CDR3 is TGTGCCAGCAGTGAAGCGTGGCAGGGGTCCGAGCAGTACTTC.

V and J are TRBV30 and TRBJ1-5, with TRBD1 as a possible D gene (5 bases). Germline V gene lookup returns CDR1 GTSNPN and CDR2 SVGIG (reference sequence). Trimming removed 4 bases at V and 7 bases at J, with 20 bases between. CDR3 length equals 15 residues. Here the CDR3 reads CAWKKSGAGNQPQHF. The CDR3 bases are TGTGCCTGGAAAAAATCCGGGGCCGGGAACCAGCCCCAGCATTTT. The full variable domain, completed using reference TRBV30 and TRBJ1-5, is SQTIHQWPATLVQPVGSPLSLECTVEGTSNPNLYWYRQAAGRGLQLLFYSVGIGQISSEVPQNLSASRPQDRQFILSSKKLLLSDSGFYLCAWKKSGAGNQPQHFGDGTRLSIL.

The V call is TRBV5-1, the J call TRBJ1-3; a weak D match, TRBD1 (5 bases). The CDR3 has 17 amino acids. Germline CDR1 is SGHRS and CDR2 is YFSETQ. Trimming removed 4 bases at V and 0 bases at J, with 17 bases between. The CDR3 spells CASSADAGTASGNTIYF. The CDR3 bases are TGCGCCAGCAGCGCTGACGCCGGGACGGCCTCTGGAAACACCATATATTTT.

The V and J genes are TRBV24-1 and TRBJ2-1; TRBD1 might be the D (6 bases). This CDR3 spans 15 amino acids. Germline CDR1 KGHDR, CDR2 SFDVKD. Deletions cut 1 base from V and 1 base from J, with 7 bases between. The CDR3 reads CATSDFTGSYNEQFF. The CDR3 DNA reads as TGTGCCACCAGTGATTTTACAGGGTCCTACAATGAGCAGTTCTTC.

The CDR3 DNA follows: TGCGCCAGCAGCGCCCGGGGTGTTGGGGGCTCTGGGGCCAACGTCCTGACTTTC. It is translated as CASSARGVGGSGANVLTF. V gene TRBV5-1 combines with J gene TRBJ2-6; the D gene could be TRBD1 or TRBD2 (5 bases each). CDR1 is SGHRS, CDR2 YFSETQ, per germline. The CDR3 has 18 amino acids. V lost 4 bases, J lost 0 bases, and 17 bases lay in between.

CDR3 sequence reads: CASSSGTGGSWELFF. In DNA form, the CDR3 reads TGTGCCAGTTCCTCCGGGACAGGGGGATCCTGGGAGCTGTTTTTT. This sequence joins TRBV9 and TRBJ2-2, with TRBD1 matching over 11 bases. The CDR3 is 15 residues long. Germline lookup yields CDR1 SGDLS and CDR2 YYNGEE. Trimming cost V 8 bases and J 9 bases; bases outside gene matches: 12. Full variable domain (rest looked up from reference TRBV9 and TRBJ2-2): DSGVTQTPKHLITATGQRVTLRCSPRSGDLSVYWYQQSLDQGLQFLIQYYNGEERAKGNILERFSAQQFPDLHSELNLSSLELGDSALYFCASSSGTGGSWELFFGEGSRLTVL.